Below are 30 T cell receptor beta chains sequenced from a single sample in a study of metastatic and nonmetastatic thyroid tumors. Each patient came to thyroid surgery without any prior treatment (of any kind). TCRdb re-called the PCR reads via MiXCR. The sample lists 30,000 or so clones, less than 25% occurring once. The sequencing sample was made of blood. The receptors stem from a female donor with papillary thyroid cancer or a benign thyroid nodule (not recorded which). Some clones in this sample may be carry-over from other donors' samples.

Many counts were recorded for this clone. V and J are TRBV15 and TRBJ2-7, with TRBD1 matching 7 bases. The CDR3 sequence is 17 residues long. After removal of 1 base from V and 6 bases from J, the junction contained 15 bases not matched to a gene. The germline gives CDR1 LNHNV, CDR2 YYDKDF (reference sequence). For the CDR3, the DNA is TGTGCCACCAGCAGAGGATTTGTCCGGGACAGAGGCTTCGAGCAGTACTTC. Protein sequence: CATSRGFVRDRGFEQYF.

This clone is medium-sized in the sample. The chain recombines TRBV12-3 or TRBV12-4 with TRBJ2-7; D is perhaps TRBD2 (6 bases). Trimming stripped 3 bases from V and 0 bases from J, with 9 bases between. The length of the CDR3 is 14 residues. CDR3 nucleotide sequence: TGTGCCAGCAGTTTTGGAGGGGCCTCCTACGAGCAGTACTTC. Translating it yields CASSFGGASYEQYF.

This clone has at least ten counts. This chain joins TRBV7-6 and TRBJ1-6; D gene unclear. The CDR3 sequence is 14 residues long. From germline, CDR1 is SGHVS and CDR2 FNYEAQ. Trimming took 1 base from V and 7 from J, leaving 8 bases between them. CDR3 amino acids: CASSLGAANSPLHF. The DNA for the CDR3 is TGTGCCAGCAGCTTAGGCGCAGCGAATTCACCCCTCCACTTT. The full variable domain, completed using reference TRBV7-6 and TRBJ1-6, is GAGVSQSPRYKVTKRGQDVALRCDPISGHVSLYWYRQALGQGPEFLTYFNYEAQQDKSGLPNDRFSAERPEGSISTLTIQRTEQRDSAMYRCASSLGAANSPLHFGNGTRLTVT.

This clone came up many times. The chain recombines TRBV20-1 with TRBJ1-1; D unclear. Looked up from germline, CDR1 is DFQATT and CDR2 is SNEGSKA (reference sequence). V gave up 1 base and J gave up 1 base, with 4 bases separating them. CDR3 length equals 12 residues. This chain's CDR3 is CSARVGNTEAFF. Here the CDR3 DNA reads TGCAGTGCTAGAGTCGGGAACACTGAAGCTTTCTTT.

This clone showed up many times. CDR3 DNA sequence: TGTGCCAGCAGTTTGAGGGGACTCAATAGGGATGAGCAGTTCTTC. This gives the protein CASSLRGLNRDEQFF. The rearrangement joins TRBV28 to TRBJ2-1; D might be TRBD2 (6 bases). The CDR3 is 15 amino acids. Germline V gives CDR1 MDHEN, CDR2 SYDVKM. The V end lost 3 bases, the J end lost 8 bases, and 17 bases lay between the germline ends.

Of note for this clone: Because it lacks the conserved phenylalanine or tryptophan at the end, this CDR3 is likely a read error. This chain joins TRBV28 and TRBJ2-1; D is perhaps TRBD1 (5 bases). CDR3 length: 15 amino acids. Per germline, CDR1 MDHEN and CDR2 SYDVKM. As DNA, the CDR3 is TGTGCCAGCAGTTTACAGGGTCCCCCCTACCATGAGCAGTTCATC. This gives the protein CASSLQGPPYHEQFI.

Many counts were recorded for this clone. One base away lies a much larger clone, so this may be a sequencing read error. The genes are TRBV19 and TRBJ2-7; TRBD2 agrees at 7 bases. The germline V gene encodes CDR1 LNHDA and CDR2 SQIVND (reference sequence). This CDR3 comprises 13 residues. As DNA, the CDR3 is TGTGCCAGTAGTATAGGCAGGGACTACAAGCAGTACTTC. This gives the protein CASSIGRDYKQYF.

In this sample, this clone turned up many times. Being one base from a much bigger clone, this may be a read error. The J gene is TRBJ1-1, the V gene TRBV28; D is undetermined. Germline lookup yields CDR1 MDHEN and CDR2 SYDVKM. This CDR3 contains 14 residues. The CDR3 nucleotides are TGTGCCAGCAGATATGGACCGCTAAACACTGAAGCTTCCTTT. Translated, it gives CASRYGPLNTEASF.

This clone was counted at least ten times. The chain links TRBV5-1 to TRBJ1-3; 7 positions match TRBD1. With 4 bases clipped from V and 0 bases from J, the junction kept 10 bases outside the gene matches. The CDR3 totals 17 residues. CDR1 and CDR2 from the germline V gene are SGHRS and YFSETQ. CDR3 loop: CASSLWDSFYSGNTIYF. Written as DNA, the CDR3 is TGCGCCAGCAGCCTTTGGGACAGCTTTTACTCTGGAAACACCATATATTTT.

The V and J genes are TRBV7-2 and TRBJ1-2; 12 bases agree with TRBD1. J lost 8 bases, V lost 5 bases, and 9 bases had no gene match. This CDR3 is built from 15 residues. Germline lookup yields CDR1 SGHTA and CDR2 FQGNSA. This CDR3 reads CASSKSGQGAEGYTF. The DNA of the CDR3 is TGTGCCAGCAGCAAATCGGGACAGGGGGCGGAGGGCTACACCTTC.

The rearrangement uses TRBV6-1 and TRBJ2-2; D is possibly TRBD2 (5 bases). Germline CDR1 is MNHNS and CDR2 is SASEGT. The CDR3 sequence is 18 residues long. Between the trimmed V and J ends, which lost 0 bases and 0 bases, there was a span of 14 bases. The CDR3 protein is CASSEAILGAPNTGELFF. DNA for the CDR3: TGTGCCAGCAGTGAAGCGATTTTGGGAGCGCCGAACACCGGGGAGCTGTTTTTT.

This clone was counted at least ten times. The genes are TRBV5-6 and TRBJ2-7; 8 bases match TRBD1. The germline V gene has CDR1 SGHDT and CDR2 YYEEEE. V lost 0 bases to trimming and J lost 0 bases; unmatched junction nucleotides: 5. There are 16 residues in the CDR3. The CDR3 is CASSLGDRRSSYEQYF. CDR3 nucleotide sequence: TGTGCCAGCAGCTTGGGGGACAGGAGAAGCTCCTACGAGCAGTACTTC.

This clone was observed at least ten times. The rearrangement uses TRBV28 and TRBJ2-5, with D possibly being TRBD2 (6 bases). Germline lookup yields CDR1 MDHEN and CDR2 SYDVKM. V was trimmed by 5 bases and J by 1 base, leaving 17 bases between them. The CDR3 is 16 residues long. The CDR3 loop is CASSQTGSGSQETQYF. The CDR3 DNA sequence: TGTGCCAGCAGTCAAACCGGGAGCGGGTCCCAAGAGACCCAGTACTTC.

This clone has ten or more counts. This sequence joins TRBV12-3 or TRBV12-4 and TRBJ2-1; TRBD2 matches at 7 bases. Trimming at V came to 3 bases and at J to 6 bases, leaving 8 bases not matched to a gene. CDR3 length: 15 amino acids. The CDR3 nucleotides read TGTGCCAGCAGTTTTAAGGGAGGGGTAGGCAATGAGCAGTTCTTC. Amino acids: CASSFKGGVGNEQFF.

This clone was observed many times. The chain links TRBV7-9 to TRBJ1-6; D might be TRBD1 (6 bases). Germline values: CDR1 SEHNR, CDR2 FQNEAQ (reference sequence). V shed 2 bases and J shed 5 bases, with 13 bases lying between them. The CDR3 spans 16 residues. CDR3 bases: TGTGCCAGCAGCTTATTTCGGGGGGCGGATAATTCACCCCTCCACTTT. Translated, it gives CASSLFRGADNSPLHF. The full variable domain, completed using reference TRBV7-9 and TRBJ1-6, is DTGVSQNPRHKITKRGQNVTFRCDPISEHNRLYWYRQTLGQGPEFLTYFQNEAQLEKSRLLSDRFSAERPKGSFSTLEIQRTEQGDSAMYLCASSLFRGADNSPLHFGNGTRLTVT.

This clone counts as large. This sequence joins TRBV9 and TRBJ2-7; a possible D gene is TRBD1 (6 bases). The CDR3 runs to 15 residues. The germline V gene has CDR1 SGDLS and CDR2 YYNGEE. Trimming left V 3 bases short and J 1 base short, with 14 bases between. For the CDR3, the DNA is TGTGCCAGCAGCGGAAGCCGAAGGGGGTCCTACGAGCAGTACTTC. Protein product: CASSGSRRGSYEQYF.

This clone was observed many times. The same CDR3 arises from other DNA sequences in this sample as well. This sequence joins TRBV20-1 and TRBJ2-7; D call uncertain. V was cut by 1 base and J by 0 bases, with 7 bases left in between. CDR1 and CDR2 from the germline V gene are DFQATT and SNEGSKA (reference sequence). The CDR3 loop spans 13 amino acids. Written as DNA, the CDR3 is TGCAGTGCTAGAGGGCTAGACTCCTACGAGCAGTACTTC. Its protein product is CSARGLDSYEQYF.

In the case of this clone: One end of the junction is discordant with germline, which a read error may explain. V is TRBV6-4 and J is TRBJ2-7, with 10 bases lining up with TRBD1. Looked up from germline, CDR1 is MRHNA and CDR2 is SNTAGT. This CDR3 region has 15 residues. In DNA form, the CDR3 reads TGTGCCAGCAGTTACTCCCGGGACAGGGGTTACGAGCAGTACTTC. Its protein product is CASSYSRDRGYEQYF.

This clone showed up just once. The chain links TRBV9 to TRBJ2-1; D gene uncertain. The germline V gene has CDR1 SGDLS and CDR2 YYNGEE. The germline V and J ends were trimmed by 0 bases and 4 bases, with 5 bases remaining between them. The CDR3 is 13 amino acids. The CDR3 region is CASSVADYNEQFF. As DNA, the CDR3 is TGTGCCAGCAGCGTAGCGGATTACAATGAGCAGTTCTTC.

The gene calls are TRBV6-2 or TRBV6-3 and TRBJ2-1; 8 bases agree with TRBD2. J was trimmed by 10 bases and V by 4 bases; bases with no gene match: 9. Per germline, CDR1 MNHEY and CDR2 SVGEGT. The length of the CDR3 is 14 residues. CDR3 amino acids: CASSFLTSDQEQFF. The CDR3 coding sequence is TGTGCCAGCAGTTTCTTGACTAGCGATCAGGAGCAGTTCTTC.

On this clone: A read error may produce the germline difference seen at one junction end. The chain recombines TRBV7-9 with TRBJ1-4; tentatively, D is TRBD1 (6 bases). The CDR3 has 15 amino acids. Per germline, CDR1 SEHNR and CDR2 FQNEAQ (reference sequence). This CDR3 is CASNLERGPNEKLFF. The CDR3 coding sequence is TGTGCCAGCAACTTAGAGCGGGGGCCGAATGAAAAACTGTTTTTT.

The rearrangement uses TRBV28 and TRBJ2-7; D gene uncertain. Germline V gene lookup returns CDR1 MDHEN and CDR2 SYDVKM. Trimming removed 2 bases from V and 2 bases from J, with 7 bases in between. The CDR3 has 13 amino acids. CDR3 loop: CASSLTAAYEQYF. DNA for the CDR3: TGTGCCAGCAGTTTAACCGCAGCCTACGAGCAGTACTTC.

Concerning this clone: Because the CDR3 is missing its conserved closing phenylalanine or tryptophan, this is likely a read error. The J gene is TRBJ2-5, the V gene TRBV27; D tentatively fits TRBD1 or TRBD2 (5 bases each). V lost 2 bases to trimming and J lost 2 bases, with 21 bases between them. The CDR3 contains 18 residues. Germline assignment: CDR1 MNHEY and CDR2 SMNVEV (reference sequence). CDR3 region: CASSLGGHMDFFQETQYS. The CDR3 bases are TGTGCCAGCAGTTTAGGAGGACACATGGATTTTTTTCAAGAGACCCAGTACTCC.

Many counts were recorded for this clone. A clone one base away is much larger, so this may be a read error. The V gene is TRBV24-1, the J gene TRBJ1-6; D gene unclear. Germline CDR1 reads KGHDR; CDR2 reads SFDVKD. The CDR3 has 13 amino acids. CDR3 DNA sequence: TGTGCCACCAGTGCCTCCTATAGTTCACCCCTCCACTTT. Protein sequence: CATSASYSSPLHF.

This clone was recorded at least ten times. This rearrangement joins TRBV19 to TRBJ2-1; no definite D call. Trimming shortened V by 3 bases and J by 8 bases, and 11 bases separated the two germline ends. Germline V gives CDR1 LNHDA, CDR2 SQIVND (reference sequence). This CDR3 is 13 amino acids long. This CDR3 is CASSIGWQDEQFF. CDR3 DNA sequence: TGTGCCAGTAGTATTGGGTGGCAGGATGAGCAGTTCTTC.

The chain uses TRBV9 and TRBJ2-2; D gene uncertain. Germline V gene lookup returns CDR1 SGDLS and CDR2 YYNGEE. Trimming pared 4 bases from V and 7 bases from J, leaving 17 bases between. The CDR3 is 15 amino acids. The CDR3 reads CASSLGVTGGGELFF. The CDR3 nucleotides read TGTGCCAGCAGCTTAGGAGTCACCGGTGGCGGGGAGCTGTTTTTT.

This clone is medium-sized. This rearrangement joins TRBV20-1 to TRBJ2-7; 10 positions match TRBD2. V dropped 0 bases and J dropped 6; count of bases not matched to a gene: 17. The germline gives CDR1 DFQATT, CDR2 SNEGSKA (reference sequence). This CDR3 is 18 amino acids long. The CDR3 DNA follows: TGCAGTGCTAGAGACCACATTACTTCCGGGACTAGCGCTCCCGAGCAGTACTTC. It specifies CSARDHITSGTSAPEQYF.

This clone was picked up many times. This CDR3 fails to terminate in the conserved phenylalanine or tryptophan, so it likely reflects a read error. Because the CDR3's place on the DNA is in doubt, the DNA is left out and the CDR3 is given as listed by TCRdb. This rearrangement joins TRBV28 to TRBJ1-2; the table assigns TRBD1, which was not confirmed against the DNA. CDR1 MDHEN and CDR2 SYDVKM come from the germline V gene. The CDR3 is 10 amino acids in total, end residues counted. CDR3 amino acids: CASSSNGGPS.

About this clone: The junction does not match germline at one end; this may be a read error. The chain is built from TRBV11-2 and TRBJ2-7; D perhaps matches TRBD1 (5 bases). Germline lookup yields CDR1 SGHAT and CDR2 FQNNGV. This CDR3 region has 15 residues. This CDR3 reads CASCFHRWVPYEQNF. Written as DNA, the CDR3 is TGTGCCAGCTGCTTTCACAGGTGGGTGCCCTACGAGCAGAACTTC.

There are many counts of this clone. This sequence joins TRBV9 and TRBJ1-5; possibly TRBD1 for D (5 bases). The V gene lost 0 bases and the J gene lost 9 bases, with 10 bases spanning the gap. This CDR3 is built from 13 residues. Germline V CDR1 and CDR2: SGDLS, YYNGEE. The CDR3 spells CASSVGPGGPQHF. CDR3 sequence (DNA): TGTGCCAGCAGCGTAGGCCCTGGGGGGCCCCAGCATTTT.